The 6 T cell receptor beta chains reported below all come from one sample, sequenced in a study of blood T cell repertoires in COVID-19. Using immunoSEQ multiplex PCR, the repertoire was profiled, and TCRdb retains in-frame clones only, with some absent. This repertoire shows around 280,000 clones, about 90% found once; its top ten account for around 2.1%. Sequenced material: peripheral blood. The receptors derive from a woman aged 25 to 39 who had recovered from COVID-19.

CDR3 coding DNA: TGTGCCAGCAGCGGACTAGGCGTCTACGAGCAGTACTTC. Translation gives CASSGLGVYEQYF. The rearrangement links TRBV9 to TRBJ2-7; TRBD2 is a possible D gene (6 bases). CDR3 size: 13 residues. Germline V lookup: CDR1 SGDLS, CDR2 YYNGEE. The V end lost 3 bases, the J end lost 3 bases, and 10 bases lay between the germline ends.

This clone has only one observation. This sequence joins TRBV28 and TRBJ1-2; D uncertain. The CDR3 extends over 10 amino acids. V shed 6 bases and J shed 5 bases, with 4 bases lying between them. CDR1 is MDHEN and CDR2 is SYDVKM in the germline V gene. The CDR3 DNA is TGTGCCAGCAGGTCGTATGGCTACACCTTC. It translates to CASRSYGYTF.

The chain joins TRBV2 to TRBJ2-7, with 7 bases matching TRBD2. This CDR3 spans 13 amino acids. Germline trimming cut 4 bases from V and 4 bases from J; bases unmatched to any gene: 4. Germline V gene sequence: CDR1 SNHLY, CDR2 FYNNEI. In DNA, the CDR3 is TGTGCCAGCAGTGTGGGGGGGAGTTACGAGCAGTACTTC. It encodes CASSVGGSYEQYF.

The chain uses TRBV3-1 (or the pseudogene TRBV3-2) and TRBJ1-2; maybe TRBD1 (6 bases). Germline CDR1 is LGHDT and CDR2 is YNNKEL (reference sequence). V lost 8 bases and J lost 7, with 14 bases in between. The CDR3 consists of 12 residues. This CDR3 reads CASGITGTGYTF. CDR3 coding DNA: TGTGCCAGCGGAATAACAGGGACTGGCTACACCTTC.

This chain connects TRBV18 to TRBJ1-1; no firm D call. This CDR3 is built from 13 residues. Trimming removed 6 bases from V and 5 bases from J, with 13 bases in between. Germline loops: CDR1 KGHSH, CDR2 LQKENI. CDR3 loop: CASSPKSGTEAFF. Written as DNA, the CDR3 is TGTGCCAGCTCCCCGAAGAGCGGGACTGAAGCTTTCTTT. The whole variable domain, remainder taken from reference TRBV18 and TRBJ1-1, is NAGVMQNPRHLVRRRGQEARLRCSPMKGHSHVYWYRQLPEEGLKFMVYLQKENIIDESGMPKERFSAEFPKEGPSILRIQQVVRGDSAAYFCASSPKSGTEAFFGQGTRLTVV.

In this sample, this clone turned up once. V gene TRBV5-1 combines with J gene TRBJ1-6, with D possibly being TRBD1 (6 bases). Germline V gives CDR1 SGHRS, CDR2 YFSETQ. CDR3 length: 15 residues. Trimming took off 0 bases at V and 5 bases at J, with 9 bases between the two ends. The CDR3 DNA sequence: TGCGCCAGCAGCTTGGATAGGACAGATAATTCACCCCTCCACTTT. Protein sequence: CASSLDRTDNSPLHF.